This T cell receptor (beta chain) came from a study of T cells in narcolepsy. Study-wide context: Healthy controls were enrolled alongside patients with narcolepsy type 1 or type 2. Study-wide findings and caveats: Healthy controls reportedly lacked the autoreactive clonotypes serially found in patients' blood. Same-patient CSF and blood CD4+ T cell clonotypes included HCRT-specific and TRIB2-specific autoreactive ones.

Worth noting for this clone: The antigen remains undetermined.

Generated by immunoSEQ multiplex PCR, the TCRdb table keeps only in-frame clones and is missing some. The table has some 17,000 clones, 72% seen once. The trim removed 3 bases at V and 6 bases at J, leaving 1 base unmatched. Looked up from germline, CDR1 is SGHVS and CDR2 is FNYEAQ. The CDR3 length is 14 residues. This clonotype originated in a human donor with narcolepsy. Sequenced sample: CD45RA- memory CD8+ T cells from PBMCs. The V gene is TRBV7-6, the J gene TRBJ2-1; 11 bases are a match to TRBD2. The CDR3 here is CASSFSGGANEQFF. The CDR3 bases are TGTGCCAGCAGCTTTAGCGGGGGGGCCAATGAGCAGTTCTTC.